The 24 T cell receptor beta chains below come from one sample, sequenced in a study of cytomegalovirus exposure and HLA in healthy donors. Primers included in the PCR were 60 Vbeta and 13 Jbeta primers. Sequencing was performed with immunoSEQ multiplex PCR; in TCRdb, only in-frame clones are kept and a portion is missing. This specimen shows more than 95,000 clones; the ten leading clones hold roughly 2%. Sample: PBMCs. The receptors here all came from a man in his forties in good health and CMV-seronegative.

This chain connects TRBV19 to TRBJ2-1; TRBD2 is a possible D gene (6 bases). Germline CDR1 LNHDA, CDR2 SQIVND (reference sequence). The CDR3 has 17 amino acids. Trimming left V 1 base short and J 0 bases short, with 13 bases between. CDR3 sequence: CASSIVGGGVSYNEQFF. CDR3 DNA: TGTGCCAGTAGTATAGTCGGCGGCGGGGTCTCCTACAATGAGCAGTTCTTC.

As DNA, the CDR3 is TGTGCCAGCAGCTCGGGTAGCCGATCCTACAATGAGCAGTTCTTC. This translates into CASSSGSRSYNEQFF. V gene TRBV7-3 combines with J gene TRBJ2-1; unclear D gene. The germline V and J ends were trimmed by 4 bases and 1 base, with 11 bases remaining between them. Germline V CDR1 and CDR2: SGHTA, FQGTGA. CDR3 length equals 15 residues.

The V gene is TRBV5-1, the J gene TRBJ2-5; D may be TRBD2 (5 bases). The J call is uncertain, as TRBJ2-7 better fits the DNA end. CDR1 and CDR2 (germline): SGHRS, YFSETQ. The CDR3 is made up of 15 amino acids. The CDR3 loop is CASSLTAGLSYEQYF. CDR3 bases: TGCGCCAGCAGCTTGACGGCCGGACTCTCCTACGAGCAGTACTTC.

This chain links TRBV5-1 with TRBJ2-3; D possibly corresponds to TRBD2 (5 bases). Germline V gene sequence: CDR1 SGHRS, CDR2 YFSETQ. The CDR3 sequence is 14 residues long. Between the trimmed V and J ends, which lost 4 bases and 0 bases, there was a span of 9 bases. The CDR3 is CASSPRGSTDTQYF. The CDR3 region has the DNA TGCGCCAGCAGCCCTCGGGGAAGCACAGATACGCAGTATTTT.

The chain joins TRBV5-6 to TRBJ2-5; 7 bases match TRBD1. The assigned J gene may be wrong: the sequence end matches TRBJ2-7 better. CDR3 length equals 16 residues. The germline V gene has CDR1 SGHDT and CDR2 YYEEEE. CDR3 amino acids: CASSLFPTGNSHEQYF. CDR3 bases: TGTGCCAGCAGCTTGTTCCCGACAGGGAATAGCCACGAGCAGTACTTC.

The chain links TRBV6-4 to TRBJ2-1; D is undetermined. There are 13 residues in the CDR3. The V end lost 0 bases, the J end lost 8 bases, and 8 bases lay between the germline ends. In germline, CDR1 is MRHNA, CDR2 SNTAGT. The CDR3 DNA follows: TGTGCCAGCAGTGACTCCCCTATCGATGAGCAGTTCTTC. This codes for CASSDSPIDEQFF.

The genes are TRBV6-5 and TRBJ2-7; the D gene is possibly TRBD1 (5 bases). The CDR3 sequence is 15 residues long. The V and J ends lost 8 bases and 3 bases respectively, with 20 bases between them. The germline CDR1 and CDR2 sequences are MNHEY and SVGAGI. The CDR3 DNA reads TGTGCCAGCCGCTTTGGGGCCGTAGGAGTCTACGAGCAGTACTTC. Translating it yields CASRFGAVGVYEQYF.

The chain combines TRBV10-3 with TRBJ1-1; TRBD1 aligns across 8 bases. CDR1 ENHRY and CDR2 SYGVKD come from the germline V gene. Trimming cost V 0 bases and J 4 bases; bases outside gene matches: 4. This CDR3 is 15 amino acids long. The CDR3 protein is CAISESDRGSTEAFF. Here the CDR3 DNA reads TGTGCCATCAGTGAGTCCGACAGGGGTTCCACTGAAGCTTTCTTT.

The rearrangement links TRBV28 to TRBJ2-3; D gene ambiguous. In germline, CDR1 is MDHEN, CDR2 SYDVKM. The V gene lost 6 bases and the J gene lost 5 bases, with 18 bases spanning the gap. The CDR3 loop spans 15 amino acids. The CDR3 bases are TGTGCCAGCAGGCATCCCTTGTCTACCCGAGATACGCAGTATTTT. Its protein is CASRHPLSTRDTQYF.

The rearrangement joins TRBV4-1 to TRBJ2-5, with D possibly TRBD1 on 5 matching bases. The assigned J gene may be wrong: the sequence end matches TRBJ2-7 better. The germline V gene encodes CDR1 MGHRA and CDR2 YSYEKL. This CDR3 has 16 amino acids. DNA for the CDR3: TGCGCCAGCAGCCAAGTAATGGACACCACAACCTACGAGCAGTACTTC. The encoded protein is CASSQVMDTTTYEQYF.

The chain joins TRBV7-2 to TRBJ2-7; D is possibly TRBD1 (6 bases). Germline V CDR1 and CDR2: SGHTA, FQGNSA. CDR3 length: 15 amino acids. The V gene lost 1 base and the J gene lost 4 bases, with 14 bases spanning the gap. The CDR3 bases are TGTGCCAGCAGCTTAGACCCGGACAGAACTTACGAGCAGTACTTC. This translates into CASSLDPDRTYEQYF.

The rearrangement joins TRBV29-1 to TRBJ2-7; 8 nucleotides agree with TRBD2. CDR3 length: 13 amino acids. J gave up 5 bases and V 1 base, and 4 bases lay outside the gene matches. Germline-derived CDR1 and CDR2 are SQVTM and ANQGSEA. This chain's CDR3 is CSVEGGRINEQYF. The CDR3 DNA is TGCAGCGTTGAAGGCGGGAGGATAAACGAGCAGTACTTC.

The chain has TRBV5-5 and TRBJ1-4; D unclear. V gave up 0 bases and J gave up 6 bases, with 9 bases separating them. The CDR3 is 14 residues long. Germline CDR1 and CDR2: SGHKS and YYEKEE (reference sequence). The CDR3 loop reads CASSLGGADEKLFF. In nucleotides, the CDR3 is TGTGCCAGCAGCTTGGGAGGTGCCGATGAAAAACTGTTTTTT.

The rearrangement joins TRBV5-5 to TRBJ2-4; 12 bases are a match to TRBD2. The CDR3 sequence is 17 residues long. With V trimmed by 3 bases and J by 9 bases, 13 bases remained unmatched. Germline V gene lookup returns CDR1 SGHKS and CDR2 YYEKEE (reference sequence). The CDR3 DNA is TGTGCCAGCAGCTCGGAGACTAGCGGGAGATTTGTTAGCATTCAGTACTTC. It specifies CASSSETSGRFVSIQYF.

The rearrangement links TRBV5-8 to TRBJ2-3; weak D call: TRBD1 (6 bases). In germline, CDR1 is SGHTS, CDR2 YDEGEE. CDR3 length: 17 amino acids. Trimming removed 2 bases from V and 2 bases from J, with 18 bases in between. The CDR3 coding sequence is TGTGCCAGCAGCTTCTCGACAGGCCGCCTAAACACAGATACGCAGTATTTT. Translated, it gives CASSFSTGRLNTDTQYF. Together with reference TRBV5-8 and TRBJ2-3, the CDR3 gives the full variable domain: EAGVTQSPTHLIKTRGQQATLRCSPISGHTSVYWYQQALGLGLQFLLWYDEGEERNRGNFPPRFSGRQFPNYSSELNVNALELEDSALYLCASSFSTGRLNTDTQYFGPGTRLTVL.

This rearrangement joins TRBV30 to TRBJ2-7, with D unclear. Germline CDR1 GTSNPN, CDR2 SVGIG (reference sequence). The CDR3 is 12 amino acids. V lost 5 bases and J 2 bases, leaving 10 bases between the germline ends. CDR3 coding DNA: TGTGCCTGGGGGCCGCAGACCTACGAGCAGTACTTC. It specifies CAWGPQTYEQYF. Based on the CDR3 plus reference TRBV30 and TRBJ2-7, the full variable domain is SQTIHQWPATLVQPVGSPLSLECTVEGTSNPNLYWYRQAAGRGLQLLFYSVGIGQISSEVPQNLSASRPQDRQFILSSKKLLLSDSGFYLCAWGPQTYEQYFGPGTRLTVT.

To note about this clone: The junction differs from germline at one of its ends, possibly a read error. This sample also contains other DNA sequences that code for the same CDR3. The chain links TRBV6-1 to TRBJ1-1; 10 positions match TRBD1. The germline CDR1 and CDR2 sequences are MNHNS and SASEGT. This CDR3 has 13 amino acids. DNA for the CDR3: TGTGCCGGGGACAGGGGATTCGCCACTGAGGCTTTCTTT. Translated: CAGDRGFATEAFF.

This chain connects TRBV28 to TRBJ1-5; 11 nucleotides match TRBD1. This CDR3 region has 14 residues. J was trimmed by 7 bases and V by 6 bases; bases with no gene match: 5. CDR1 is MDHEN and CDR2 is SYDVKM in the germline V gene. The CDR3, as DNA: TGTGCCAGCAGCCTAGGACAGGGGGCCCAGCCCCAGCATTTT. This codes for CASSLGQGAQPQHF.

The chain is built from TRBV6-1 and TRBJ2-3, with D possibly being TRBD2 (5 bases). V dropped 1 base and J dropped 6 bases, with 17 bases sitting between them. Germline V gene lookup returns CDR1 MNHNS and CDR2 SASEGT. The CDR3 length is 16 residues. This CDR3 is CASSEGAGKVADTQYF. CDR3 bases: TGTGCCAGCAGTGAAGGCGCGGGTAAAGTTGCGGATACGCAGTATTTT.

This chain uses TRBV7-6 with TRBJ2-5; TRBD1 agrees at 9 bases. The better agreement between TRBJ2-7 and the DNA end casts doubt on the J call. The CDR3 has 14 residues. Per the germline V gene, CDR1 is SGHVS and CDR2 is FNYEAQ. CDR3 coding DNA: TGTGCCAGCAGCTTGCGGACAGGGGACTACGAGCAGTACTTC. Translating it yields CASSLRTGDYEQYF.

The V and J genes are TRBV11-3 and TRBJ1-1; 7 bases line up with TRBD1. CDR1 is SGHNT and CDR2 is YENEEA in the germline V gene. CDR3 length: 15 residues. Trimming at V came to 6 bases and at J to 1 base, leaving 8 bases not matched to a gene. In DNA form, the CDR3 reads TGTGCCAGCAGACGGTGGGGACAGACGAACACTGAAGCTTTCTTT. Protein product: CASRRWGQTNTEAFF.

This chain links TRBV5-6 with TRBJ2-2; possibly TRBD1 for D (6 bases). Trimming left V 3 bases short and J 1 base short, with 13 bases between. CDR3 length: 16 amino acids. Germline values: CDR1 SGHDT, CDR2 YYEEEE. CDR3 nucleotide sequence: TGTGCCAGCAGCTGGGGGATGACAGGGAACACCGGGGAGCTGTTTTTT. Its translation is CASSWGMTGNTGELFF.

This chain connects TRBV11-3 to TRBJ1-3; TRBD1 matches 11 bases. With 4 bases clipped from V and 3 bases from J, the junction kept 8 bases outside the gene matches. Germline V gene data show CDR1 as SGHNT and CDR2 as YENEEA. The CDR3 runs to 17 residues. CDR3 region: CASSSRTGGPLGNTIYF. Here the CDR3 DNA reads TGTGCCAGCAGCTCCCGGACAGGGGGCCCCCTTGGAAACACCATATATTTT.

V and J are TRBV7-2 and TRBJ2-1; D is undetermined. Looked up from germline, CDR1 is SGHTA and CDR2 is FQGNSA. This CDR3 is built from 13 residues. Trimming stripped 5 bases from V and 8 bases from J, with 13 bases between. Written as DNA, the CDR3 is TGTGCCAGCAGCGATATATTCAGGTATGAGCAGTTCTTC. Encoded protein: CASSDIFRYEQFF.